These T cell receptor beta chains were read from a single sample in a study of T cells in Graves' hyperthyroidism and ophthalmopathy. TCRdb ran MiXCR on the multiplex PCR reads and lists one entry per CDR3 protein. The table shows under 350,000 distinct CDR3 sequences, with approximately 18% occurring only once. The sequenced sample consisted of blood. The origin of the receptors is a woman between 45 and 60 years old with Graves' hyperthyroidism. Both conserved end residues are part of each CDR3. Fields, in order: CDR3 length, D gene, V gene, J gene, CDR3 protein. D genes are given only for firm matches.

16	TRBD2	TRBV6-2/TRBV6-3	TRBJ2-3	CASSTGAGVSTDTQYF
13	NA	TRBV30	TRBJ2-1	CAWSVTRSNEQFF
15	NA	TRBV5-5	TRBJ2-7	CASSLERGPSWEQYF
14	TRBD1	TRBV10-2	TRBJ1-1	CASRRDRDGTEAFF
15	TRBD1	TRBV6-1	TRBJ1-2	CASSKTGRIGYGYTF
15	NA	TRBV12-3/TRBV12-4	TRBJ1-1	CASSVSPDGNTEAFF
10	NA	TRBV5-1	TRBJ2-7	CASSFHEQYF
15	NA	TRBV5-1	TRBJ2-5	CASSVGAGDPETQYF
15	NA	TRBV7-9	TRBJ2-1	CASSFPLTGAIQQFF
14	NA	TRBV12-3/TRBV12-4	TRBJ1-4	CASSSLGVIEKLFF
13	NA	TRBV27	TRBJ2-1	CASSLRVYNEQFF
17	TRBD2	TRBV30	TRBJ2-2	CAWSYGLAETRTGELFF
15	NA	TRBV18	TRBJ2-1	CASSPGQASYNEQFF
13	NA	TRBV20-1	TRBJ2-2	CSSPRGHTGELFF
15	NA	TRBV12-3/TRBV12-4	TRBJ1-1	CASSSDTSLNTEAFF
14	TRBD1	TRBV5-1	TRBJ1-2	CASSSTTGDYGYTF
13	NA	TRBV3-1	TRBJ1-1	CASSRQINTEAFF
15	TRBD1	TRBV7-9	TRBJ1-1	CASSPTTGVNTEAFF
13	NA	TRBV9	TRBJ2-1	CASSVGSMNEQFF
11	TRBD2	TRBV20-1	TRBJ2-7	CSPGGDYEQYF
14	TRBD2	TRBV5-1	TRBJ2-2	CASSPRGGAGELFF
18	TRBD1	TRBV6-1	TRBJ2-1	CASSERPAGQGRFHEQFF
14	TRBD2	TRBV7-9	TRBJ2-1	CASSASGGNNEQFF
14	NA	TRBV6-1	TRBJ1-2	CASRKTGGKEGYTF
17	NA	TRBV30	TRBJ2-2	CAWSEGGWGTGTGELFF
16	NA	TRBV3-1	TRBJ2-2	CASSQDKFANTGELFF
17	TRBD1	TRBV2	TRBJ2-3	CASSVDREQGAVDTQYF
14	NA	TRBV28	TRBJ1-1	CASSFRGLYTEAFF
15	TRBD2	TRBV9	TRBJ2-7	CASSDGLAPPYEQYF
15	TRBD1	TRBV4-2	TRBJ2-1	CASSQEGQAFNEQFF
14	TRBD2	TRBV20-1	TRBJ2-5	CSARVSGGVETQYF
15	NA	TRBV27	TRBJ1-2	CASSSRAAGNYGYTF
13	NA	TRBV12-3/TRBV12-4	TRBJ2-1	CASRLETPNEQFF
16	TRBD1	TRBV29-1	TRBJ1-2	CSVEDLTGTGFSGYTF
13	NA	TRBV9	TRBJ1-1	CASSVVWGPEAFF
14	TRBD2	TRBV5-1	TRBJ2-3	CASSLAGGKGTQYF
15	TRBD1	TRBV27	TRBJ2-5	CASSSWTGGTETQYF
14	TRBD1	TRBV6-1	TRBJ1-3	CASDPTGWGNTIYF
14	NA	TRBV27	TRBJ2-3	CASSLFRPPDTQYF
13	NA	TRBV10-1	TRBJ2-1	CASSESGYNEQFF
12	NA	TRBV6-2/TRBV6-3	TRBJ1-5	CASSKDNQPQHF
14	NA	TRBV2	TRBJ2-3	CASLGGRTTDTQYF
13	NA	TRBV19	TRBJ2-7	CASSIGVTYEQYF
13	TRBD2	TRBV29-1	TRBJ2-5	CSRTSGNQETQYF
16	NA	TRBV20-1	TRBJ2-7	CSARDRERFLSYEQYF
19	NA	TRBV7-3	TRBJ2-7	CASSLRQGGLLAEAYEQYF